This entry features one T cell receptor (beta chain) sequence. Its antigen is not identified. With template switching, a universal primer site was added, and the cDNA carried unique molecular identifiers. TCRdb called the 5' RACE reads again in MiXCR, with one record for every CDR3 protein. The table shows more than 200,000 distinct CDR3 sequences, with over 8% occurring only once. V dropped 10 bases and J dropped 9; count of bases not matched to a gene: 11. The CDR3 length is 14 residues. Germline values: CDR1 SGHAT, CDR2 FQNNGV. The source of the sample is a study of identical twins. Whole-study results and caveats: There was more out-of-frame TCR alpha sharing in monozygotic twins than models estimated.

Sequences were obtained from memory (CD45RO+) T cells sorted from blood. The receptor was isolated from a woman younger than 35 in good health. This sequence joins TRBV11-2 and TRBJ2-3; TRBD2 aligns across 12 bases. This chain's CDR3 is CATRASGRATTQYF. DNA for the CDR3: TGTGCCACAAGGGCTAGCGGGAGGGCCACGACGCAGTATTTT.